Below, 4 T cell receptor beta chains from the same sample are listed, as sequenced in a study of identical twins. TCRdb analysed the 5' RACE reads with MiXCR anew, one entry per CDR3 protein. Altogether approximately 210,000 distinct CDR3 sequences are present, around 15% being singletons, with the ten largest covering 35% to 50%. The same data also contributed to another study, on T cells expressing NK-cell markers.

Sequenced: CD8+ T cells sorted from blood. All receptors come from a woman under 30 in good health.

This clonotype was recorded at least ten times. The rearrangement joins TRBV7-9 to TRBJ1-3; TRBD1 matches at 7 bases. Looked up from germline, CDR1 is SEHNR and CDR2 is FQNEAQ (reference sequence). This CDR3 has 15 amino acids. The J segment lost 4 bases and the V segment lost 4 bases, leaving 7 bases of the junction unmatched. The CDR3 nucleotides read TGTGCCAGCAGCTCTGCGGGGACAGAGGGAAACACCATATATTTT. As protein: CASSSAGTEGNTIYF.

The genes are TRBV12-3 or TRBV12-4 and TRBJ2-1; 10 positions match TRBD2. Trimming cost V 6 bases and J 10 bases; bases outside gene matches: 15. The CDR3 consists of 16 residues. CDR3 amino acids: CASSPLAVPGLAEQFF. CDR3 DNA sequence: TGTGCCAGCAGCCCACTCGCAGTCCCGGGACTAGCGGAGCAGTTCTTC.

This clonotype was seen a few times. The chain links TRBV11-2 to TRBJ2-1; D ambiguous. CDR1 and CDR2 from the germline V gene are SGHAT and FQNNGV. The CDR3 sequence is 15 residues long. Trimming removed 2 bases from V and 2 bases from J, with 10 bases in between. Here the CDR3 reads CASSLSRFTYNEQFF. The CDR3 coding sequence is TGTGCCAGCAGCTTAAGCAGATTCACCTACAATGAGCAGTTCTTC. Looking up the rest from reference TRBV11-2 and TRBJ2-1 gives the full variable domain: EAGVAQSPRYKIIEKRQSVAFWCNPISGHATLYWYQQILGQGPKLLIQFQNNGVVDDSQLPKDRFSAERLKGVDSTLKIQPAKLEDSAVYLCASSLSRFTYNEQFFGPGTRLTVL.

The chain employs TRBV6-2 or TRBV6-3 and TRBJ2-1; 7 bases line up with TRBD2. This CDR3 is built from 17 residues. Germline values: CDR1 MNHEY, CDR2 SVGEGT. The V gene end was trimmed by 2 bases and the J gene end by 0 bases; junction bases not matched to a gene: 7. CDR3 residues: CASSYRGLGSSYNEQFF. Written as DNA, the CDR3 is TGTGCCAGCAGTTACAGAGGACTAGGGAGCTCCTACAATGAGCAGTTCTTC.